These 24 T cell receptor beta chains share one sample of origin, sequenced in a study of control samples from healthy donors and cancer patients (TCRdb year 2020). Libraries were built with the immunoSEQ multiplex PCR assay. This immuneACCESS table, as held by TCRdb, lists in-frame sequences with V and J called but not all clones. Of the missing ones, under half trace to an unresolved V gene in checked studies; the others have no known cause. The sample table records approximately 100,000 clones; around nine tenths of these occur just once. The ten most abundant clones make up 14% of the sample. The sequencing input was blood. All receptors derive from a man under 40 in good health.

This chain joins TRBV27 and TRBJ2-2; 9 bases are a match to TRBD2. CDR1 and CDR2 from the germline V gene are MNHEY and SMNVEV (reference sequence). Unmatched junction bases numbered 3, after V lost 6 bases and J lost 1 base. The CDR3 has 15 amino acids. The CDR3 loop reads CASSLAGLNTGELFF. As DNA, the CDR3 is TGTGCCAGCAGCCTAGCGGGACTGAACACCGGGGAGCTGTTTTTT.

This chain joins TRBV7-2 and TRBJ2-3, with D possibly matching TRBD2 (5 bases). The CDR3 is made up of 17 amino acids. The germline CDR1 and CDR2 sequences are SGHTA and FQGNSA. The V end was cut by 5 bases, the J end by 6 bases, with 24 bases between. CDR3 loop: CASSTGLLTPPRDTQYF. DNA of the CDR3: TGTGCCAGCAGCACCGGACTTCTCACCCCTCCACGGGATACGCAGTATTTT.

The V call is TRBV6-1, the J call TRBJ2-5; D uncertain. The ends were cut back, 2 bases at V and 5 bases at J, with 9 bases in the middle. Per the germline V gene, CDR1 is MNHNS and CDR2 is SASEGT. This CDR3 spans 13 amino acids. The CDR3 DNA is TGTGCCAGCAGTGAACAACGGTGGGAGACCCAGTACTTC. Translation: CASSEQRWETQYF.

V and J are TRBV20-1 and TRBJ2-7; TRBD2 aligns across 9 bases. CDR1 and CDR2 (germline): DFQATT, SNEGSKA (reference sequence). The trim removed 3 bases at V and 0 bases at J, leaving 9 bases unmatched. The length of the CDR3 is 16 residues. The CDR3 nucleotides read TGCAGTGCTAGTATGAGCGGCGGGAGGGTCTCCTACGAGCAGTACTTC. Protein sequence: CSASMSGGRVSYEQYF.

The CDR3 coding sequence is TGCGCCAGCAGCTTGGACGCGCGGGGGTACACAGATACGCAGTATTTT. Translation: CASSLDARGYTDTQYF. V usage is TRBV5-1 and J usage is TRBJ2-3; TRBD2 matches at 7 bases. The trim removed 0 bases at V and 2 bases at J, leaving 6 bases unmatched. The germline V gene encodes CDR1 SGHRS and CDR2 YFSETQ. This CDR3 has 16 residues.

This clone is a singleton in its sample. The V and J genes are TRBV6-2 or TRBV6-3 and TRBJ2-1, with 8 nucleotides matching TRBD2. The CDR3 consists of 14 residues. CDR1 and CDR2 from the germline V gene are MNHEY and SVGEGT. V shed 4 bases and J 4 bases; nucleotides not matched to a gene: 3. DNA for the CDR3: TGTGCCAGCAGTTTCAGCGGGGGTTACAATGAGCAGTTCTTC. This sequence encodes CASSFSGGYNEQFF.

This clone was picked up a small number of times. Its ends do not fully match the called genes, so a read error is possible. Additional DNA sequences in this sample encode the identical CDR3. The rearrangement links TRBV27 to TRBJ2-7; 9 nucleotides line up with TRBD2. The V gene's germline CDR1 is MNHEY and CDR2 SMNVEV (reference sequence). This CDR3 region has 18 residues. CDR3 coding DNA: TGTGCCAGCTGTTTACTATCAGCGGGCGGGGGGGGGAGCTACGAGCAGTACTTC. Its protein product is CASCLLSAGGGGSYEQYF.

The CDR3 DNA sequence: TGCGCCAGCAGGAAGGACAGCTATAATGAAAAACTGTTTTTT. This gives the protein CASRKDSYNEKLFF. J is TRBJ1-4 and V is TRBV5-1, with D perhaps TRBD1 (6 bases). Trimming removed 5 bases from V and 4 bases from J, with 12 bases in between. This CDR3 region has 14 residues. In germline, CDR1 is SGHRS, CDR2 YFSETQ.

CDR3 region: CASSGGQNYGYTF. In nucleotides, the CDR3 is TGTGCCAGTAGTGGGGGACAGAACTATGGCTACACCTTC. The rearrangement links TRBV19 to TRBJ1-2, with 7 nucleotides matching TRBD1. V dropped 5 bases and J dropped 2; count of bases not matched to a gene: 2. This CDR3 has 13 amino acids. The germline CDR1 and CDR2 sequences are LNHDA and SQIVND (reference sequence).

The gene calls are TRBV28 and TRBJ2-7, with no clear D. The germline V gene has CDR1 MDHEN and CDR2 SYDVKM. Trimming shortened V by 5 bases and J by 0 bases, and 11 bases separated the two germline ends. The CDR3 contains 14 residues. The CDR3 loop reads CASSPGPDSYEQYF. The CDR3 DNA sequence: TGTGCCAGCAGTCCCGGGCCTGACTCCTACGAGCAGTACTTC.

The J gene is TRBJ1-2, the V gene TRBV5-3; D is unclear. TRBV5-3 qualifies as an ORF whose function is uncertain. The CDR3 has 15 amino acids. Trimming cost V 3 bases and J 2 bases, with 14 bases left between them. Written as DNA, the CDR3 is TGTGCCAGAAGCTCGAGGTCCCAGGCCAACTATGGCTACACCTTC. Encoded protein: CARSSRSQANYGYTF.

V is TRBV9 and J is TRBJ2-7, with D possibly matching TRBD2 (7 bases). CDR3 length: 15 amino acids. Trimming removed 4 bases from V and 3 bases from J, with 17 bases in between. Germline loops: CDR1 SGDLS, CDR2 YYNGEE. CDR3 in DNA: TGTGCCAGCAGCTCGGGGGGCGAAAACCTCTACGAGCAGTACTTC. This encodes CASSSGGENLYEQYF. Complete variable domain (other parts from reference TRBV9 and TRBJ2-7): DSGVTQTPKHLITATGQRVTLRCSPRSGDLSVYWYQQSLDQGLQFLIQYYNGEERAKGNILERFSAQQFPDLHSELNLSSLELGDSALYFCASSSGGENLYEQYFGPGTRLTVT.

The CDR3 loop is CASSARETYEQYF. In DNA, the CDR3 is TGTGCCAGCTCAGCTAGGGAGACCTACGAGCAGTACTTC. This sequence joins TRBV18 and TRBJ2-7, with TRBD2 as a possible D gene (5 bases). The CDR3 sequence is 13 residues long. The ends were cut back, 5 bases at V and 2 bases at J, with 10 bases in the middle. CDR1 KGHSH and CDR2 LQKENI come from the germline V gene.

On this clone: The same CDR3 can be traced to other DNA sequences in this sample. The chain is built from TRBV19 and TRBJ1-1, with D uncertain. Germline V gene data show CDR1 as LNHDA and CDR2 as SQIVND (reference sequence). Trimming pared 3 bases from V and 6 bases from J, leaving 8 bases between. This CDR3 region has 12 residues. The CDR3 sequence is CASSMGSAEAFF. CDR3 coding DNA: TGTGCCAGTAGTATGGGATCCGCTGAAGCTTTCTTT.

The chain uses TRBV10-3 and TRBJ2-5, with D perhaps assigned TRBD1 or TRBD2 (5 bases each). V was shortened by 4 bases and J by 0 bases, with 9 bases between the two germline ends. Looked up from germline, CDR1 is ENHRY and CDR2 is SYGVKD. The CDR3 has 14 amino acids. Here the CDR3 DNA reads TGTGCCATCAGTGGGGGACGGAACCAAGAGACCCAGTACTTC. Protein: CAISGGRNQETQYF.

The chain uses TRBV5-6 and TRBJ1-3; D call uncertain. This CDR3 comprises 19 residues. Germline V gene data show CDR1 as SGHDT and CDR2 as YYEEEE. V lost 4 bases and J lost 2, with 25 bases in between. DNA of the CDR3: TGTGCCAGCAGCCCGGGAGGTAGTGTCGCTGGGGTAACTGGAAACACCATATATTTT. Translated: CASSPGGSVAGVTGNTIYF.

The chain links TRBV28 to TRBJ2-7; 7 bases are a match to TRBD1. The CDR3 runs to 13 residues. Germline CDR1 reads MDHEN; CDR2 reads SYDVKM. Trimming took 7 bases from V and 0 from J; bases not matched to a gene: 3. The CDR3 loop is CASKTGASYEQYF. For the CDR3, the DNA is TGTGCCAGCAAAACAGGGGCCTCCTACGAGCAGTACTTC.

The rearrangement joins TRBV7-2 to TRBJ1-2; a possible D gene is TRBD1 (5 bases). This CDR3 contains 16 residues. The V end was cut by 5 bases, the J end by 0 bases, with 16 bases between. Germline V gene lookup returns CDR1 SGHTA and CDR2 FQGNSA. CDR3 DNA sequence: TGTGCCAGCAGCCACTATTCGACAGCGCCTAACTATGGCTACACCTTC. Its protein is CASSHYSTAPNYGYTF.

The rearrangement uses TRBV29-1 and TRBJ2-1; D assignment may be TRBD1 or TRBD2 (5 bases each). Trimming left V 7 bases short and J 7 bases short, with 14 bases between. Per germline, CDR1 SQVTM and CDR2 ANQGSEA. This CDR3 contains 12 residues. This CDR3 is CSAEGTTNEQFF. The DNA of the CDR3 is TGCAGCGCTGAGGGGACCACAAATGAGCAGTTCTTC.

The J gene is TRBJ1-1, the V gene TRBV6-5; maybe TRBD1 (5 bases). Germline loops: CDR1 MNHEY, CDR2 SVGAGI. The V end lost 6 bases, the J end lost 4 bases, and 15 bases lay between the germline ends. The CDR3 loop spans 14 amino acids. The DNA of the CDR3 is TGTGCCAGCAGCCTATCCGGGACGAGCACTGAAGCTTTCTTT. Translating it yields CASSLSGTSTEAFF.

J is TRBJ1-1 and V is TRBV7-9, with a weak D call TRBD1 (6 bases). Germline V gives CDR1 SEHNR, CDR2 FQNEAQ (reference sequence). The CDR3 contains 14 residues. Trimming shortened V by 6 bases and J by 1 base, and 12 bases separated the two germline ends. CDR3 protein: CASRKTGQNTEAFF. CDR3 bases: TGTGCCAGCAGGAAGACAGGTCAGAACACTGAAGCTTTCTTT. The full variable domain, with the rest looked up from reference TRBV7-9 and TRBJ1-1, is DTGVSQNPRHKITKRGQNVTFRCDPISEHNRLYWYRQTLGQGPEFLTYFQNEAQLEKSRLLSDRFSAERPKGSFSTLEIQRTEQGDSAMYLCASRKTGQNTEAFFGQGTRLTVV.

This clone was observed a single time. The V and J genes are TRBV25-1 and TRBJ1-6, with D possibly being TRBD1 (6 bases). Germline V gives CDR1 MGHDK, CDR2 SYGVNS. Trimming shortened V by 2 bases and J by 7 bases, and 15 bases separated the two germline ends. There are 16 residues in the CDR3. The CDR3 DNA reads TGTGCCAGCAGTGAAGGTGGGGGGCTTCGGAATTCACCCCTCCACTTT. Its translation is CASSEGGGLRNSPLHF.

The chain employs TRBV27 and TRBJ1-1; no clear D. V was trimmed by 6 bases and J by 8 bases, leaving 16 bases between them. Per the germline V gene, CDR1 is MNHEY and CDR2 is SMNVEV (reference sequence). This CDR3 is built from 13 residues. The CDR3 protein is CASREHGALEAFF. The CDR3 DNA reads as TGTGCCAGCAGAGAACACGGTGCGCTAGAAGCTTTCTTT.

The CDR3 reads CASGRGGGNEQYF. The CDR3 region has the DNA TGTGCCAGCGGCCGGGGAGGGGGAAACGAGCAGTACTTC. The chain uses TRBV7-9 and TRBJ2-7, with D possibly being TRBD2 (7 bases). The V gene's germline CDR1 is SEHNR and CDR2 FQNEAQ (reference sequence). There are 13 residues in the CDR3. V shed 8 bases and J shed 5 bases, with 16 bases lying between them.